Listed below are T cell receptor beta chains from one sample, sequenced in a study of blood T cell repertoires in COVID-19. TCRdb's copy holds only in-frame clones and misses some; the assay was immunoSEQ multiplex PCR. This sample carries approximately 210,000 clones, around nine tenths of them seen once, and the ten largest clones take around 6.6%. Sequencing used peripheral blood. The receptors were sampled from a woman aged 40 to 50 who had recovered from COVID-19. CDR3s include the opening cysteine and the closing phenylalanine or tryptophan. A D gene is named only where the DNA matches it firmly. Rows give clone size only sometimes, using once, few, many, or a class for an expanded clone.

D gene,clone size,V gene,J gene,CDR3 DNA,CDR3 protein
NA,once,TRBV30,TRBJ1-6,TGTGCCTGGAGCCGGGGAGTAGCATCACCCCTCCACTTT,CAWSRGVASPLHF
TRBD2,NA,TRBV6-5,TRBJ2-1,TGTGCCAGCAGTTACTTAACCGGGACTAGTAATGAGCAGTTCTTC,CASSYLTGTSNEQFF
TRBD2,NA,TRBV3-1/TRBV3-2,TRBJ2-7,TGTGCCAGCAGCCAAGTTTTGCTGGGGGGGACCTACGAGCAGTACTTC,CASSQVLLGGTYEQYF
NA,NA,TRBV5-1,TRBJ2-1,TGCGCCAGCAGCCCATGGAGGGTGGGGCGGCTCGAGCAGTTCTTC,CASSPWRVGRLEQFF
NA,NA,TRBV9,TRBJ2-5,TGTGCCAGCAGCGTAGCTTCCCAAGAGACCCAGTACTTC,CASSVASQETQYF
TRBD2,NA,TRBV19,TRBJ2-2,TGTGCCAGTAAAAGATCCGGGAGGGGCGGGGAGCTGTTTTTT,CASKRSGRGGELFF
NA,NA,TRBV12-3/TRBV12-4,TRBJ2-7,TGTGCCAGCAGTTTTTTCCGGGAAGGCGAGCAGTACTTC,CASSFFREGEQYF
NA,few,TRBV5-6,TRBJ2-7,TGTGCCAGCAGCCCGGCGGGACGGCCCTACGAGCAGTACTTC,CASSPAGRPYEQYF
NA,NA,TRBV27,TRBJ2-2,TGTGCCAGCAGTTTAAAACTCTTGAACACCGGGGAGCTGTTTTTT,CASSLKLLNTGELFF
TRBD2,once,TRBV30,TRBJ2-1,TGTGCCTGGAGTTCTACTAGCGGGATTGGACATGAGCAGTTCTTC,CAWSSTSGIGHEQFF
NA,NA,TRBV28,TRBJ1-5,TGTGCCAGCCGGGGATATAGCAATCAGCCCCAGCATTTT,CASRGYSNQPQHF
NA,NA,TRBV2,TRBJ1-5,TGTGCCAGCAGTGAGTGGCAGGTTATAGATCAGCCCCAGCATTTT,CASSEWQVIDQPQHF
TRBD2,NA,TRBV28,TRBJ2-7,TGTGCCAGCAGTTTGGATGGACTAGCGGGATACGAGCAGTACTTC,CASSLDGLAGYEQYF
NA,NA,TRBV28,TRBJ2-5,TGTGCCAGCAGTTCCGACGGGCAAGAGACCCAGTACTTC,CASSSDGQETQYF
NA,NA,TRBV2,TRBJ2-1,TGTGCCAGCACTTACAGCGGACCTGGGGAGCAGTTCTTC,CASTYSGPGEQFF
TRBD2,NA,TRBV7-2,TRBJ2-3,TGTGCCAGCAGTCTGACCCTAGCGGACACAGATACGCAGTATTTT,CASSLTLADTDTQYF
NA,NA,TRBV4-3,TRBJ2-2,TGCGCCAGCAGCCAAGAAGTTAACACGAACACCGGGGAGCTGTTTTTT,CASSQEVNTNTGELFF
NA,NA,TRBV18,TRBJ2-7,TGTGCCAGCTCACCACAGACGGGTTTTTCGGGATTCCACTACGAGCAGTACTTC,CASSPQTGFSGFHYEQYF
TRBD1,NA,TRBV29-1,TRBJ1-2,TGCAGCGTTGTGGACAGGGCTAACTATGGCTACACCTTC,CSVVDRANYGYTF
TRBD1,NA,TRBV7-9,TRBJ2-1,TGTGCCAGCAGCTCGACAGGGATCCACAATGAGCAGTTCTTC,CASSSTGIHNEQFF
TRBD1,NA,TRBV5-6,TRBJ2-3,TGTGCCAGCAACGGCCCGGGACAGGGCTCAGATACGCAGTATTTT,CASNGPGQGSDTQYF
NA,NA,TRBV7-2,TRBJ2-4,TGTGCCAGCAGCTTAGGAGGCAAAAACATTCAGTACTTC,CASSLGGKNIQYF
NA,NA,TRBV18,TRBJ1-1,TGTGCCAGCTCCCAGTCAGGGGCCGCGGACACTGAAGCTTTCTTT,CASSQSGAADTEAFF
TRBD1,NA,TRBV12-5,TRBJ2-1,TGTGCTAGTGACATACTGACAGGGCGGGATGAGCAGTTCTTC,CASDILTGRDEQFF
TRBD1,few,TRBV6-6,TRBJ1-5,TGTGCCAGCAGTTTCCCCGGGACAGCGAAAAATCAGCCCCAGCATTTT,CASSFPGTAKNQPQHF
TRBD1,NA,TRBV6-1,TRBJ2-6,TGTGCCAGCAGTGAACTGGGGGACAGGGGGTCAGGGGCCAACGTCCTGACTTTC,CASSELGDRGSGANVLTF
TRBD2,NA,TRBV6-5,TRBJ2-7,TGTGCCACCGAGGGACTAGCGGGAGTCGAAGAGCAGTACTTC,CATEGLAGVEEQYF
NA,NA,TRBV6-5,TRBJ2-5,TGTGCCAGCAGTTACGGGGGGAGGGAGACCCAGTACTTC,CASSYGGRETQYF
TRBD2,NA,TRBV28,TRBJ2-1,TGTGCCAGCACCTCTAGCGGGAGGGCCGTATTCAATGAGCAGTTCTTC,CASTSSGRAVFNEQFF
NA,NA,TRBV5-1,TRBJ1-6,TGCGCCAGCAGCTTGGGGGAGGGCGGCAATTCACCCCTCCACTTT,CASSLGEGGNSPLHF
TRBD1,NA,TRBV24-1,TRBJ2-1,TGTGCCACCAGTGATTTAAGGGGGCCCCGCCCGAGGGGTAAGCAGTTCTTC,CATSDLRGPRPRGKQFF
TRBD1,NA,TRBV6-4,TRBJ2-2,TGTGCCAGCAGAAAGACAGGGGACACCGGGGAGCTGTTTTTT,CASRKTGDTGELFF
NA,NA,TRBV2,TRBJ2-2,TGTGCCAGCAGAGCCGACAGTACGAACACCGGGGAGCTGTTTTTT,CASRADSTNTGELFF
TRBD1,NA,TRBV20-1,TRBJ2-1,TGCAGTGCTAGTCCTCAGGACAGGGGTCTCTACAATGAGCAGTTCTTC,CSASPQDRGLYNEQFF
NA,NA,TRBV19,TRBJ1-1,TGTGCCAGTAGTAACACCCAGCGCTTGGTACTGAACACTGAAGCTTTCTTT,CASSNTQRLVLNTEAFF
TRBD1,NA,TRBV7-9,TRBJ1-1,TGTGCCAGCAGCTCCAGCTTCGACAGGGCCGTTGACGCTTTCTTT,CASSSSFDRAVDAFF
TRBD2,NA,TRBV7-9,TRBJ2-3,TGTGCCAGCAGCCTAACCGGGGGAGGGGCAGATACGCAGTATTTT,CASSLTGGGADTQYF